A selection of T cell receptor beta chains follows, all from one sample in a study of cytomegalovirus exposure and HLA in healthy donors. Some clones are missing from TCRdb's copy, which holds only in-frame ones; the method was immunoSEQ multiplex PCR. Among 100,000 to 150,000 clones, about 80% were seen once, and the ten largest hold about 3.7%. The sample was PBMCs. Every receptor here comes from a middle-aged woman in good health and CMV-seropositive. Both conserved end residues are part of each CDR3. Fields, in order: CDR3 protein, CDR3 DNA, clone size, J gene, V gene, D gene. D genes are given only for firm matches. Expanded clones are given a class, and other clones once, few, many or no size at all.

CASSVESRGEQYF | TGTGCCAGCAGCGTAGAATCCCGAGGCGAGCAGTACTTC | - | TRBJ2-7 | TRBV9 | -
CASSRGQRANVLTF | TGTGCCAGCAGCCGGGGACAACGGGCCAACGTCCTGACTTTC | - | TRBJ2-6 | TRBV7-8 | -
CASSIRGVDEQFF | TGTGCCAGCAGTATTAGGGGCGTGGATGAGCAGTTCTTC | few | TRBJ2-1 | TRBV28 | -
CASSVRRGLDHNEQFF | TGTGCCAGCAGCGTTCGTAGGGGCCTGGACCACAATGAGCAGTTCTTC | - | TRBJ2-1 | TRBV9 | -
CASSFRDRDQLFF | TGTGCCAGCAGTTTTAGGGACAGGGATCAACTGTTTTTT | - | TRBJ1-4 | TRBV27 | TRBD1
CAIRQGPYEQYF | TGTGCCATTCGACAGGGTCCCTACGAGCAGTACTTC | - | TRBJ2-7 | TRBV30 | TRBD1
CASTANRVPGTEAFF | TGTGCCAGCACTGCCAACAGGGTCCCAGGCACTGAAGCTTTCTTT | - | TRBJ1-1 | TRBV7-8 | -
CASIRVKQGRGYTF | TGTGCCAGCATCAGGGTCAAACAGGGCAGAGGTTACACCTTC | - | TRBJ1-2 | TRBV2 | -
CASSATTGYAFF | TGTGCCAGTAGTGCGACGACAGGGTATGCTTTCTTT | - | TRBJ1-1 | TRBV19 | TRBD1
CAWSQSNEQFF | TGTGCCTGGAGTCAATCCAATGAGCAGTTCTTC | - | TRBJ2-1 | TRBV30 | -
CASSSGLGQSSYEQYF | TGCGCCAGCAGCTCGGGGTTAGGACAGAGCTCCTACGAGCAGTACTTC | - | TRBJ2-7 | TRBV5-1 | -
CASSLGSREGLEQYF | TGTGCCAGCAGCTTAGGGTCGAGGGAGGGCCTCGAGCAGTACTTC | - | TRBJ2-7 | TRBV11-3 | TRBD2
CASSGTSGSSYNEQFF | TGTGCCAGCAGCGGGACTAGCGGGAGCTCCTACAATGAGCAGTTCTTC | few | TRBJ2-1 | TRBV27 | TRBD2
CASSQDPAGVNTEAFF | TGCGCCAGCAGCCAAGATCCAGCAGGGGTGAACACTGAAGCTTTCTTT | - | TRBJ1-1 | TRBV4-3 | -
CASSLLSETSSTDTQYF | TGTGCCAGCAGCTTACTTAGTGAGACATCTAGCACAGATACGCAGTATTTT | - | TRBJ2-3 | TRBV7-3 | -
CASSLGLAAGQETQYF | TGTGCCAGCAGCTTAGGACTAGCGGCGGGACAAGAGACCCAGTACTTC | - | TRBJ2-5 | TRBV7-3 | TRBD2
CASREALGSADTQYF | TGTGCCAGCAGGGAAGCACTAGGATCAGCAGATACGCAGTATTTT | - | TRBJ2-3 | TRBV2 | -
CASSLFAPSSYNEQFF | TGTGCCAGCAGCTTATTTGCCCCGAGCTCCTACAATGAGCAGTTCTTC | few | TRBJ2-1 | TRBV7-6 | -
CASSPRQAPTNEKLFF | TGTGCCAGCTCACCACGTCAGGCGCCTACTAATGAAAAACTGTTTTTT | - | TRBJ1-4 | TRBV18 | -
CASSGLADWNEQFF | TGTGCCAGCAGCGGACTAGCGGATTGGAATGAGCAGTTCTTC | - | TRBJ2-1 | TRBV6-1 | TRBD2
CASSLAGGQPQHF | TGTGCCAGCAGCTTAGCAGGGGGCCAGCCCCAGCATTTT | - | TRBJ1-5 | TRBV11-2 | TRBD1
CASSVEADFLYEQYF | TGTGCCAGCAGCGTAGAAGCGGATTTCCTCTACGAGCAGTACTTC | - | TRBJ2-7 | TRBV9 | -
CASSPTGRGGTQYF | TGTGCCAGCAGCCCGACAGGGAGAGGGGGGACCCAGTACTTC | - | TRBJ2-5 | TRBV5-6 | TRBD1
CASSIQGYNEQFF | TGTGCCAGCTCAATACAGGGCTACAATGAGCAGTTCTTC | once | TRBJ2-1 | TRBV18 | -
CASRTTGETSPLHF | TGTGCCAGCAGAACGACAGGGGAGACTTCACCCCTCCACTTT | - | TRBJ1-6 | TRBV7-2 | TRBD1
CASSTLAGVVETQYF | TGTGCCAGCAGCACGCTAGCGGGAGTTGTAGAGACCCAGTACTTC | - | TRBJ2-5 | TRBV7-9 | TRBD2
CASSQDRDYGYTF | TGCGCCAGCAGCCAGGACAGGGACTATGGCTACACCTTC | - | TRBJ1-2 | TRBV4-3 | TRBD1
CASSQDHTGLAQPQHF | TGTGCCAGCAGTCAAGATCATACAGGGTTGGCTCAGCCCCAGCATTTT | - | TRBJ1-5 | TRBV6-1 | -
CASSSEENTEAFF | TGCGCCAGCAGCTCCGAGGAGAACACTGAAGCTTTCTTT | - | TRBJ1-1 | TRBV5-1 | -
CASSLLLPGTSGRRRADTQYF | TGTGCCAGCAGTTTATTATTGCCCGGGACTAGCGGGAGAAGGAGAGCAGATACGCAGTATTTT | once | TRBJ2-3 | TRBV28 | TRBD2
CASSEGGVAEISYEQYF | TGTGCCAGCAGTGAAGGGGGAGTTGCAGAAATCTCCTACGAGCAGTACTTC | - | TRBJ2-7 | TRBV6-1 | -
CASSFGRFTDTQYF | TGTGCCAGCAGCTTTGGCAGATTCACAGATACGCAGTATTTT | - | TRBJ2-3 | TRBV7-9 | -
CASSLRGTDIDTQYF | TGCGCCAGCAGCTTGCGGGGGACAGACATCGATACGCAGTATTTT | - | TRBJ2-3 | TRBV5-1 | -
CASSLAGPSTSSYEQYF | TGTGCCAGCAGCTTGGCAGGGCCCTCGACAAGCTCCTACGAGCAGTACTTC | - | TRBJ2-7 | TRBV5-4 | -
CASSAGGGRSQAYEQYF | TGTGCCAGCAGCGCGGGAGGCGGGCGGAGCCAGGCCTACGAGCAGTACTTC | - | TRBJ2-7 | TRBV9 | TRBD2
CASSDSSGTGTQYF | TGTGCCAGCAGTGACTCGAGCGGGACAGGTACGCAGTATTTT | - | TRBJ2-3 | TRBV6-1 | -
CASSPTGGHNEKLFF | TGTGCCAGCAGCCCCACAGGAGGGCATAATGAAAAACTGTTTTTT | - | TRBJ1-4 | TRBV5-6 | -
CASSHQRAFTDTQYF | TGTGCCAGCAGCCATCAGCGGGCCTTCACAGATACGCAGTATTTT | - | TRBJ2-3 | TRBV6-5 | -
CVTGVLNYGYTF | TGTGTTACAGGGGTGCTCAACTATGGCTACACCTTC | - | TRBJ1-2 | TRBV7-8 | TRBD1
CASSDRENEKLFF | TGTGCCAGCAGCGACAGGGAAAATGAAAAACTGTTTTTT | - | TRBJ1-4 | TRBV6-6 | TRBD1
CASSLDRLAGGRYEQYF | TGTGCCAGCAGCTTGGATAGACTAGCGGGAGGCCGCTACGAGCAGTACTTC | - | TRBJ2-7 | TRBV5-6 | TRBD2
CASSLSSVRQYF | TGTGCCAGCAGCTTAAGCTCCGTTCGGCAGTACTTC | - | TRBJ2-7 | TRBV7-8 | -
CASSPAQATYEQYF | TGTGCCAGCAGCCCCGCCCAGGCGACCTACGAGCAGTACTTC | once | TRBJ2-7 | TRBV5-4 | -